These 6 T cell receptor beta chains came from one sample sequenced in a study of T-cell memory formation after mild COVID-19. TCRdb called the 5' RACE reads again in MiXCR, with one record for every CDR3 protein. Here the sample spans about 290,000 distinct CDR3 sequences, approximately 15% being singletons. Material: PBMCs or a T cell subset sorted from them (not recorded which). Receptors originate from a young man who had mild COVID-19 (a few samples of this study predate the infection). Cell type and time point are not known.

The chain couples TRBV10-2 to TRBJ2-3; tentative D call: TRBD2 (6 bases). V shed 5 bases and J shed 0 bases, with 21 bases lying between them. Germline V gene data show CDR1 as WSHSY and CDR2 as SAAADI. The CDR3 has 18 amino acids. CDR3 nucleotides: TGCGCCAGCAGTAAAACCTTCCGGGACTCGTCTAGCACAGATACGCAGTATTTT. It specifies CASSKTFRDSSSTDTQYF.

This clonotype came up a few times. The chain recombines TRBV24-1 with TRBJ1-1; 7 positions match TRBD1. The CDR3 length is 13 residues. Losses at the gene ends were 4 bases for V and 4 bases for J; bases not matched to a gene: 2. Germline CDR1 is KGHDR and CDR2 is SFDVKD. The CDR3 DNA reads as TGTGCCACCAGTGACGGGGACAGCACTGAAGCTTTCTTT. This codes for CATSDGDSTEAFF.

Many counts were recorded for this clonotype. The rearrangement uses TRBV7-2 and TRBJ2-3; D might be TRBD2 (5 bases). Germline assignment: CDR1 SGHTA and CDR2 FQGNSA. V lost 5 bases and J lost 3, with 12 bases in between. This CDR3 comprises 14 residues. In DNA form, the CDR3 reads TGTGCCAGCAGCCGCGACCTAGCAACAGATACGCAGTATTTT. It specifies CASSRDLATDTQYF.

This clonotype came up a few times. Written as DNA, the CDR3 is TGTGCCAGCAGCTACCGGGACTCAGCTTTCTTT. This codes for CASSYRDSAFF. The chain employs TRBV5-6 and TRBJ1-1; tentatively, D is TRBD1 (5 bases). Germline CDR1 and CDR2: SGHDT and YYEEEE. The CDR3 length is 11 residues. V was trimmed by 3 bases and J by 10 bases, leaving 10 bases between them. Looking up the rest from reference TRBV5-6 and TRBJ1-1 gives the full variable domain: DAGVTQSPTHLIKTRGQQVTLRCSPKSGHDTVSWYQQALGQGPQFIFQYYEEEERQRGNFPDRFSGHQFPNYSSELNVNALLLGDSALYLCASSYRDSAFFGQGTRLTVV.

This clonotype has a handful of counts. The chain couples TRBV7-3 to TRBJ2-2; D is perhaps TRBD1 or TRBD2 (6 bases each). The V and J ends lost 4 bases and 9 bases respectively, with 12 bases between them. The CDR3 consists of 13 residues. Germline assignment: CDR1 SGHTA and CDR2 FQGTGA. Here the CDR3 reads CASSSRGARELFF. The CDR3 nucleotides are TGTGCCAGCAGCTCGAGGGGGGCGAGGGAGCTGTTTTTT.

The gene calls are TRBV2 and TRBJ1-1, with TRBD1 identical over 10 bases. The CDR3 loop spans 14 amino acids. The germline gives CDR1 SNHLY, CDR2 FYNNEI. V lost 6 bases to trimming and J lost 4 bases; unmatched junction nucleotides: 5. CDR3 in DNA: TGTGCCAGCAGGGGGACAGGGGAAGGCACTGAAGCTTTCTTT. It encodes CASRGTGEGTEAFF.